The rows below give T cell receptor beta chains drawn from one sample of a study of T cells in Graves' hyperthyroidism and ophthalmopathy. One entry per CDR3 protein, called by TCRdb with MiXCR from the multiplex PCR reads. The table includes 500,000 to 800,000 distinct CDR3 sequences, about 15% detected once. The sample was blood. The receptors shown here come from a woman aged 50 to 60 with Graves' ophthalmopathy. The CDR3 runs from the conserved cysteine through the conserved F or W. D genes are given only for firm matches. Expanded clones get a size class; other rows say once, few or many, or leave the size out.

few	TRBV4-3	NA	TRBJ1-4	CASSQGRPSNEKLFF	TGCGCCAGCAGCCAAGGCAGACCCAGTAATGAAAAACTGTTTTTT
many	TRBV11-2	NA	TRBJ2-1	CASSLSPTVEQFF	TGTGCCAGCAGCTTATCACCGACAGTTGAGCAGTTCTTC
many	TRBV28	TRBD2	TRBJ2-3	CASSFPAGASDTQYF	TGTGCCAGCAGTTTCCCAGCGGGAGCATCAGATACGCAGTATTTT
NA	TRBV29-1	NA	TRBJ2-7	CSVGFGTSEYF	NA
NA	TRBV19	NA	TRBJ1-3	CASSMLGRSSGNTIYF	TGTGCCAGTAGTATGTTGGGGCGGAGCTCTGGAAACACCATATATTTT
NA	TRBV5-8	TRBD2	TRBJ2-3	CASSLGGLAGGDTQYF	TGTGCCAGCAGCTTGGGGGGACTAGCGGGAGGAGATACGCAGTATTTT
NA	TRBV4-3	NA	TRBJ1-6	CASSQDRAHNSPLHF	TGCGCCAGCAGCCAAGATAGGGCGCATAATTCACCCCTCCACTTT
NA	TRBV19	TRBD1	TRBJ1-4	CASRLGQLNEKLFF	TGTGCCAGTAGATTGGGACAGTTAAATGAAAAACTGTTTTTT
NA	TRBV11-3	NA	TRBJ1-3	CASSLVISERSGNTIYF	TGTGCCAGCAGCTTAGTGATTTCCGAAAGATCTGGAAACACCATATATTTT
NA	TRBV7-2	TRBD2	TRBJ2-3	CASSPGTSVDTQYF	TGTGCCAGCAGTCCCGGGACTAGTGTCGATACGCAGTATTTT
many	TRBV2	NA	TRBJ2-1	CASSVPRQTYNEQFF	TGTGCCAGCAGTGTCCCTAGACAGACCTACAATGAGCAGTTCTTC
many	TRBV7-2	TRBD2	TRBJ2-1	CASSSQAGGLGYEQFF	TGTGCCAGCAGCTCCCAAGCGGGAGGGTTGGGGTATGAGCAGTTCTTC
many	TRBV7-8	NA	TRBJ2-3	CASSLSAGVVADTQYF	TGTGCCAGCAGCCTCTCAGCAGGTGTTGTCGCAGATACGCAGTATTTT
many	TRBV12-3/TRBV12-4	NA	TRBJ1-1	CASAWWGGNTEAFF	TGTGCCAGTGCTTGGTGGGGGGGGAACACTGAAGCTTTCTTT
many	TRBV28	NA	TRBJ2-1	CASSPLPVNGNEQFF	TGTGCCAGCAGCCCTCTACCCGTCAATGGCAATGAGCAGTTCTTC
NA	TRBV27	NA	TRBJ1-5	CASSLSQASNQPQHF	TGTGCCAGCAGTTTATCACAGGCCAGCAATCAGCCCCAGCATTTT
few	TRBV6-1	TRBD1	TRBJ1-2	CASTAISGGYGYTF	TGTGCCAGCACCGCCATCTCAGGGGGCTATGGCTACACCTTC
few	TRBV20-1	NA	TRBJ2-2	CSASLAGTGELFF	TGCAGTGCTAGTCTAGCAGGCACCGGGGAGCTGTTTTTT
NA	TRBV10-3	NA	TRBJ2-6	CAISDGTSVSGANVLTF	TGTGCCATCAGTGACGGAACTTCTGTGTCTGGGGCCAACGTCCTGACTTTC
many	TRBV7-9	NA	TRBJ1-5	CASSLGGSFSNQPQHF	TGTGCCAGCAGCTTAGGGGGTTCTTTTAGCAATCAGCCCCAGCATTTT
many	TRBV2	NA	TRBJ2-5	CASSPLLRQETQYF	TGTGCCAGTAGTCCTCTACTTCGTCAAGAGACCCAGTACTTC
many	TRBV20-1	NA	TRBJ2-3	CSAPRPHTESTDTQYF	TGCAGTGCTCCCAGACCCCATACGGAAAGCACAGATACGCAGTATTTT
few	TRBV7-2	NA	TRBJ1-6	CASSLAGSSPLHF	TGTGCCAGCAGCTTAGCGGGGAGTTCACCCCTCCACTTT
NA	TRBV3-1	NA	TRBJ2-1	CASSRVKGYNEQFF	TGTGCCAGCAGCAGGGTAAAAGGCTACAATGAGCAGTTCTTC
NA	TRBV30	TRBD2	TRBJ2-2	CAWSGAGVNTGELFF	TGTGCCTGGAGCGGAGCGGGAGTGAACACCGGGGAGCTGTTTTTT
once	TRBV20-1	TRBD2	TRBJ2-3	CSASQAGGPRDTQYF	TGCAGTGCTTCCCAAGCGGGAGGGCCGAGAGATACGCAGTATTTT
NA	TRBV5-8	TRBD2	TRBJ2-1	CASSQSPLAVPEGEQFF	TGTGCCAGCAGCCAATCCCCTCTAGCGGTCCCCGAGGGTGAGCAGTTCTTC
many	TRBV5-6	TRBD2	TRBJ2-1	CASSPTSGTTYNEQFF	TGTGCCAGCAGCCCGACTAGCGGTACGACCTACAATGAGCAGTTCTTC
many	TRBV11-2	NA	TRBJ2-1	CASSLLSLGEQFF	TGTGCCAGCAGCTTATTATCACTGGGTGAGCAGTTCTTC
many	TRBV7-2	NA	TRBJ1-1	CASSLAGGLNTEAFF	TGTGCCAGCAGCTTAGCCGGGGGCCTGAACACTGAAGCTTTCTTT
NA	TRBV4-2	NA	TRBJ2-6	CASKEGISGANVLTF	TGTGCCAGCAAGGAGGGTATCTCTGGGGCCAACGTCCTGACTTTC
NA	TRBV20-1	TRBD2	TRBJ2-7	CSAIPAPSGSYEQYF	TGCAGTGCTATCCCAGCACCTAGCGGGAGCTACGAGCAGTACTTC
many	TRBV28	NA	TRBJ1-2	CASKKGAAAGYTF	TGTGCCAGCAAGAAAGGGGCGGCTGCTGGCTACACCTTC
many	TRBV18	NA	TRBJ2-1	CASSRQGYNEQFF	TGTGCCAGCTCACGCCAGGGGTACAATGAGCAGTTCTTC
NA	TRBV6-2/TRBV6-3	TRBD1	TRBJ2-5	CASSYVRGLVLETQYF	TGTGCCAGCAGTTACGTCAGGGGGCTAGTTTTAGAGACCCAGTACTTC
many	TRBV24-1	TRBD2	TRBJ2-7	CATRATSGVHIYEQYF	TGTGCCACCAGGGCGACTAGCGGGGTTCACATCTACGAGCAGTACTTC
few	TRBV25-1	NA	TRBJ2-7	CASSGLGVYEQYF	TGTGCCAGCAGTGGACTGGGGGTCTACGAGCAGTACTTC
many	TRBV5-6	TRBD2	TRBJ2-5	CASSVALLAGGAWETQYF	TGTGCCAGCAGCGTGGCTTTACTAGCGGGAGGCGCGTGGGAGACCCAGTACTTC
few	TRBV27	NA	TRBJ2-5	CASSLSPSYQETQYF	TGTGCCAGCAGTTTATCCCCATCCTACCAAGAGACCCAGTACTTC
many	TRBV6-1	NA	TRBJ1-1	CASSDVGAGGAEAFF	TGTGCCAGCAGTGACGTTGGGGCGGGGGGTGCTGAAGCTTTCTTT